Listed below are T cell receptor beta chains from one sample, sequenced in a study of blood T cells in healthy people across ages. Each CDR3 protein is one row after TCRdb ran MiXCR on the 5' RACE reads. The data hold approximately 490,000 distinct CDR3 sequences, with around 24% observed a single time. The sample was also linked to a second study, of T cells of mothers and their children.

Sequenced sample: blood. The receptors derive from a boy aged 5-17 years in good health. Both conserved end residues are part of each CDR3. The order of the fields is clone size, V gene, J gene, D gene, CDR3 protein, CDR3 DNA. A D gene is named only where the DNA matches it firmly. Some rows have no size entry. The others give once, few or many, or a class for an expanded clone.

clone_size: few; v_call: TRBV6-5; j_call: TRBJ2-1; d_call: TRBD2; cdr3_aa: CASSYSPGGPVDEQFF; cdr3_nt: TGTGCCAGCAGTTACTCGCCGGGAGGGCCGGTTGATGAGCAGTTCTTC
clone_size: .; v_call: TRBV12-3/TRBV12-4; j_call: TRBJ2-3; d_call: TRBD2; cdr3_aa: CASSLALGAGARTDAQYF; cdr3_nt: TGTGCCAGCAGTTTAGCGCTTGGGGCGGGAGCTCGAACAGATGCGCAGTATTTT
clone_size: .; v_call: TRBV7-9; j_call: TRBJ1-5; d_call: .; cdr3_aa: CASSLDGYQPQHF; cdr3_nt: TGTGCCAGCAGCTTAGACGGGTATCAGCCCCAGCATTTT
clone_size: few; v_call: TRBV20-1; j_call: TRBJ1-2; d_call: TRBD1; cdr3_aa: CSATRGQTKTIYGYTF; cdr3_nt: TGCAGTGCTACAAGGGGGCAGACGAAAACCATCTATGGCTACACCTTC
clone_size: .; v_call: TRBV20-1; j_call: TRBJ2-3; d_call: TRBD2; cdr3_aa: CSARESGRADTQYF; cdr3_nt: TGCAGTGCTAGAGAGAGCGGGAGAGCAGATACGCAGTATTTT
clone_size: few; v_call: TRBV27; j_call: TRBJ1-4; d_call: .; cdr3_aa: CASSWRMGEKLFF; cdr3_nt: TGTGCCAGCAGTTGGAGAATGGGTGAAAAACTGTTTTTT
clone_size: few; v_call: TRBV5-1; j_call: TRBJ1-6; d_call: TRBD1; cdr3_aa: CASSPRTGEHNSPLHF; cdr3_nt: TGCGCCAGCAGCCCGCGGACAGGGGAGCATAATTCACCCCTCCACTTT
clone_size: many; v_call: TRBV6-2/TRBV6-3; j_call: TRBJ2-1; d_call: TRBD1; cdr3_aa: CASSYAGTAYNEQFF; cdr3_nt: TGTGCCAGCAGTTACGCCGGGACAGCCTACAATGAGCAGTTCTTC
clone_size: few; v_call: TRBV6-2/TRBV6-3; j_call: TRBJ2-7; d_call: .; cdr3_aa: CASSFSRDKSSYEQYF; cdr3_nt: TGTGCCAGCAGTTTCTCCCGGGACAAGAGCTCCTACGAGCAGTACTTC
clone_size: .; v_call: TRBV5-5; j_call: TRBJ1-1; d_call: .; cdr3_aa: CASRAGPNTEAFF; cdr3_nt: TGTGCCAGCAGGGCGGGCCCGAACACTGAAGCTTTCTTT
clone_size: .; v_call: TRBV6-5; j_call: TRBJ2-7; d_call: .; cdr3_aa: CASSYSRLASDEQYF; cdr3_nt: TGTGCCAGCAGTTACTCGCGGCTAGCGTCGGACGAGCAGTACTTC
clone_size: many; v_call: TRBV12-3/TRBV12-4; j_call: TRBJ2-5; d_call: .; cdr3_aa: CASSLGGMEYF; cdr3_nt: TGTGCCAGCAGTTTGGGGGGAATGGAGTACTTC
clone_size: few; v_call: TRBV7-9; j_call: TRBJ2-1; d_call: TRBD2; cdr3_aa: CASSFSGGEQFF; cdr3_nt: TGTGCCAGCAGCTTCTCGGGAGGAGAGCAGTTCTTC
clone_size: many; v_call: TRBV20-1; j_call: TRBJ2-1; d_call: .; cdr3_aa: CSARDGPPYNEQFF; cdr3_nt: TGCAGTGCTAGAGATGGGCCCCCCTACAATGAGCAGTTCTTC
clone_size: .; v_call: TRBV29-1; j_call: TRBJ1-3; d_call: TRBD1; cdr3_aa: CSVEGTGRNTIYF; cdr3_nt: TGCAGCGTTGAAGGGACAGGGAGAAACACCATATATTTT
clone_size: few; v_call: TRBV5-4; j_call: TRBJ2-1; d_call: .; cdr3_aa: CASSFRLAGVIGEQFF; cdr3_nt: TGTGCCAGCAGCTTCAGGCTAGCCGGAGTGATAGGTGAGCAGTTCTTC
clone_size: .; v_call: TRBV7-2; j_call: TRBJ1-2; d_call: .; cdr3_aa: CASSLALTRRLGYTF; cdr3_nt: TGTGCCAGCAGCTTAGCCCTCACTAGACGGTTGGGCTACACCTTC
clone_size: .; v_call: TRBV7-8; j_call: TRBJ2-3; d_call: .; cdr3_aa: CASSPGEDTQYF; cdr3_nt: TGTGCCAGCAGCCCCGGGGAGGATACGCAGTATTTT
clone_size: .; v_call: TRBV20-1; j_call: TRBJ1-2; d_call: .; cdr3_aa: CSARDPQVYGYTF; cdr3_nt: TGCAGTGCTAGAGATCCGCAGGTCTATGGCTACACCTTC
clone_size: .; v_call: TRBV29-1; j_call: TRBJ2-5; d_call: .; cdr3_aa: CSVDRGPSETQYF; cdr3_nt: TGCAGCGTTGATCGCGGGCCCTCGGAGACCCAGTACTTC
clone_size: few; v_call: TRBV12-3/TRBV12-4; j_call: TRBJ2-7; d_call: .; cdr3_aa: CASSLGYGKQYF; cdr3_nt: TGTGCCAGCAGTTTGGGCTATGGCAAGCAGTACTTC
clone_size: .; v_call: TRBV2; j_call: TRBJ2-1; d_call: TRBD2; cdr3_aa: CASSEVRLALSYNEQFF; cdr3_nt: TGTGCCAGCAGTGAAGTCAGACTAGCGCTTTCCTACAATGAGCAGTTCTTC
clone_size: .; v_call: TRBV7-9; j_call: TRBJ2-1; d_call: TRBD2; cdr3_aa: CTSSSTSVMYNEQFF; cdr3_nt: TGTACCAGCAGCTCAACTAGCGTTATGTACAATGAGCAGTTCTTC
clone_size: few; v_call: TRBV9; j_call: TRBJ2-1; d_call: TRBD2; cdr3_aa: CASSGIAGGPGYNEHFF; cdr3_nt: TGTGCCAGCAGCGGGATAGCGGGAGGGCCCGGGTACAATGAGCATTTCTTC
clone_size: .; v_call: TRBV24-1; j_call: TRBJ2-1; d_call: TRBD2; cdr3_aa: CATSDPGLAGVNEQFF; cdr3_nt: TGTGCCACCAGTGATCCCGGACTAGCGGGAGTAAATGAGCAGTTCTTC
clone_size: .; v_call: TRBV9; j_call: TRBJ2-7; d_call: .; cdr3_aa: CASSSATGSYEQYF; cdr3_nt: TGTGCCAGCAGCAGCGCTACAGGGTCCTACGAGCAGTACTTC
clone_size: few; v_call: TRBV7-9; j_call: TRBJ2-7; d_call: .; cdr3_aa: CASKNDGNYEQYF; cdr3_nt: TGTGCCAGCAAAAACGACGGTAACTACGAGCAGTACTTC
clone_size: .; v_call: TRBV6-5; j_call: TRBJ1-4; d_call: .; cdr3_aa: CASSYSGSTNEKLFF; cdr3_nt: TGTGCCAGCAGTTACTCGGGGTCAACTAATGAAAAACTGTTTTTT
clone_size: few; v_call: TRBV7-9; j_call: TRBJ2-1; d_call: TRBD2; cdr3_aa: CASSLGLAGDQAYNEQFF; cdr3_nt: TGTGCCAGCAGCCTGGGACTAGCGGGAGACCAGGCCTACAATGAGCAGTTCTTC
clone_size: many; v_call: TRBV6-2/TRBV6-3; j_call: TRBJ2-3; d_call: TRBD2; cdr3_aa: CASRPTGLAGGADTQYF; cdr3_nt: TGTGCCAGCAGACCTACCGGACTAGCGGGAGGGGCAGATACGCAGTATTTT
clone_size: .; v_call: TRBV18; j_call: TRBJ2-1; d_call: .; cdr3_aa: CASSPNPTGGDYNEQFF; cdr3_nt: TGTGCCAGCTCACCAAACCCGACTGGAGGGGACTACAATGAGCAGTTCTTC
clone_size: .; v_call: TRBV7-2; j_call: TRBJ2-6; d_call: .; cdr3_aa: CASSQGLSGANVLTF; cdr3_nt: TGTGCCAGCAGCCAGGGCCTCTCTGGGGCCAACGTCCTGACTTTC
clone_size: .; v_call: TRBV7-2; j_call: TRBJ2-6; d_call: .; cdr3_aa: CASSLLGRSGANVLTF; cdr3_nt: TGTGCCAGCAGCTTACTGGGGCGCTCTGGGGCCAACGTCCTGACTTTC
clone_size: .; v_call: TRBV15; j_call: TRBJ2-2; d_call: .; cdr3_aa: CATSREVSNTGELFF; cdr3_nt: TGTGCCACCAGCAGAGAGGTGTCCAACACCGGGGAGCTGTTTTTT
clone_size: few; v_call: TRBV5-1; j_call: TRBJ2-6; d_call: .; cdr3_aa: CASSPGLSSGANVLTF; cdr3_nt: TGCGCCAGCAGCCCGGGACTTAGCTCTGGGGCCAACGTCCTGACTTTC
clone_size: .; v_call: TRBV6-2/TRBV6-3; j_call: TRBJ2-7; d_call: .; cdr3_aa: CASSSGAREQYF; cdr3_nt: TGTGCCAGCAGTTCGGGGGCGCGGGAGCAGTACTTC
clone_size: .; v_call: TRBV20-1; j_call: TRBJ2-4; d_call: .; cdr3_aa: CSATQPRRAKNIQYF; cdr3_nt: TGCAGTGCTACCCAGCCGCGGCGAGCCAAAAACATTCAGTACTTC
clone_size: .; v_call: TRBV10-3; j_call: TRBJ2-5; d_call: .; cdr3_aa: CAISESSVSQETQYF; cdr3_nt: TGTGCCATCAGTGAGTCGTCTGTTAGCCAAGAGACCCAGTACTTC
clone_size: .; v_call: TRBV19; j_call: TRBJ2-3; d_call: TRBD2; cdr3_aa: CASKSGAAPQYF; cdr3_nt: TGTGCCAGTAAGAGCGGGGCTGCTCCGCAGTATTTT
clone_size: .; v_call: TRBV18; j_call: TRBJ2-7; d_call: TRBD2; cdr3_aa: CASSPLLADSYEQYF; cdr3_nt: TGTGCCAGCTCACCCCTACTAGCGGACTCCTACGAGCAGTACTTC
clone_size: .; v_call: TRBV15; j_call: TRBJ2-7; d_call: .; cdr3_aa: CATSPPYSYEQYF; cdr3_nt: TGTGCCACCAGCCCCCCATACTCCTACGAGCAGTACTTC
clone_size: .; v_call: TRBV7-6; j_call: TRBJ1-4; d_call: .; cdr3_aa: CASSLESGEKLFF; cdr3_nt: TGTGCCAGCAGCTTAGAGTCTGGGGAAAAACTGTTTTTT
clone_size: few; v_call: TRBV7-2; j_call: TRBJ2-2; d_call: .; cdr3_aa: CASSAARRGNTGELFF; cdr3_nt: TGTGCCAGCAGCGCTGCGCGACGGGGAAACACCGGGGAGCTGTTTTTT
clone_size: .; v_call: TRBV20-1; j_call: TRBJ1-5; d_call: .; cdr3_aa: CSAYPSGSNQPQHF; cdr3_nt: TGCAGTGCTTATCCTTCGGGTAGCAATCAGCCCCAGCATTTT
clone_size: .; v_call: TRBV6-4; j_call: TRBJ2-7; d_call: .; cdr3_aa: CASSDGGERSEQYF; cdr3_nt: TGTGCCAGCAGTGACGGCGGGGAGAGAAGCGAGCAGTACTTC
clone_size: few; v_call: TRBV7-2; j_call: TRBJ2-5; d_call: .; cdr3_aa: CASSFPASQTQYF; cdr3_nt: TGTGCCAGCAGCTTCCCGGCTAGCCAGACCCAGTACTTC
clone_size: few; v_call: TRBV5-5; j_call: TRBJ2-5; d_call: TRBD2; cdr3_aa: CASSLTLAGGQETQYF; cdr3_nt: TGTGCCAGCAGCTTGACACTAGCGGGGGGACAAGAGACCCAGTACTTC
clone_size: .; v_call: TRBV7-2; j_call: TRBJ2-3; d_call: .; cdr3_aa: CASSISPTNTDTQYF; cdr3_nt: TGTGCCAGCAGCATTAGCCCTACAAACACAGATACGCAGTATTTT
clone_size: many; v_call: TRBV12-3/TRBV12-4; j_call: TRBJ1-2; d_call: TRBD1; cdr3_aa: CASSQAGGGYGYTF; cdr3_nt: TGTGCCAGCAGTCAAGCAGGGGGTGGGTATGGCTACACCTTC
clone_size: .; v_call: TRBV10-3; j_call: TRBJ2-5; d_call: .; cdr3_aa: CAISPEGGQETQYF; cdr3_nt: TGTGCCATCAGCCCGGAGGGGGGCCAAGAGACCCAGTACTTC
clone_size: few; v_call: TRBV28; j_call: TRBJ2-7; d_call: .; cdr3_aa: CASSFSGAQYF; cdr3_nt: TGTGCCAGCAGTTTCTCGGGCGCGCAGTACTTC
clone_size: .; v_call: TRBV30; j_call: TRBJ1-2; d_call: .; cdr3_aa: CAWDQSYYGYTF; cdr3_nt: TGTGCCTGGGATCAGTCTTACTATGGCTACACCTTC
clone_size: few; v_call: TRBV20-1; j_call: TRBJ1-2; d_call: .; cdr3_aa: CSAENPPGQTTLYGYTF; cdr3_nt: TGCAGTGCCGAAAACCCCCCGGGGCAGACAACCCTCTATGGCTACACCTTC
clone_size: .; v_call: TRBV2; j_call: TRBJ2-1; d_call: TRBD2; cdr3_aa: CASMMTSGHNEQFF; cdr3_nt: TGTGCCAGCATGATGACTAGCGGGCACAATGAGCAGTTCTTC
clone_size: once; v_call: TRBV6-6; j_call: TRBJ1-2; d_call: .; cdr3_aa: CASSYERDKRTYGYTF; cdr3_nt: TGTGCCAGCAGTTACGAGCGGGACAAAAGGACCTATGGCTACACCTTC